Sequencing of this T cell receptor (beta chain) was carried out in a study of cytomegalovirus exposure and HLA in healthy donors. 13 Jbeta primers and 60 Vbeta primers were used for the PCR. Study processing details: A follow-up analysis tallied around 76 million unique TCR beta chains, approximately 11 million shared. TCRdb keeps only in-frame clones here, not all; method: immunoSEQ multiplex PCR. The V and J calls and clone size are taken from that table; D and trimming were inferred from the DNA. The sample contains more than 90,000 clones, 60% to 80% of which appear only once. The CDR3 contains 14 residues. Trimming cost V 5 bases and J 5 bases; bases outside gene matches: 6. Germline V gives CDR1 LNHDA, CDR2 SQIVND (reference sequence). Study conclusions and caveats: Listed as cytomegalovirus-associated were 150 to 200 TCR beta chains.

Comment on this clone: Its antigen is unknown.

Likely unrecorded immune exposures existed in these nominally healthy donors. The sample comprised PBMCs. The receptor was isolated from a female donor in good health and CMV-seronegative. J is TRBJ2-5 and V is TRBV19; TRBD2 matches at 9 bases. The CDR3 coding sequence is TGTGCCAGTAGTCCGGCGGGAGGGAGGGAGACCCAGTACTTC. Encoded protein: CASSPAGGRETQYF.